Sequencing of this T cell receptor (beta chain) was carried out in a study of cytomegalovirus exposure and HLA in healthy donors. Findings and caveats of the study: In an earlier analysis, in roughly 580 donors, most V segments appeared productive either ~87% or ~30% of the time. A later analysis revealed that TCR association rates differed between HLA loci, peaking at DRB1 and bottoming out at HLA-C. Clonal expansion, a later analysis showed, was greater in HLA-associated TCR beta chains than in equally common others.

The CDR3 spans 15 residues. Trimming took off 2 bases at V and 4 bases at J, with 15 bases between the two ends. Germline lookup yields CDR1 MNHEY and CDR2 SMNVEV (reference sequence). Vbeta (60) and Jbeta (13) primers were used in the PCR. In the study's own analysis: In a later analysis, of roughly 73 million unique beta chains, about 12 million appeared in at least two donors. Measured with immunoSEQ multiplex PCR; TCRdb has only the in-frame clones, and not every one. Clonal size and the V and J genes are those of that table, whereas D and trimming came from the DNA. Seen here are around 140,000 clones, 60% to 80% observed once, and the top ten hold around 1.5%. A word on this clone: Its antigen remains unknown.

V usage is TRBV27 and J usage is TRBJ2-7; D unresolved. This TCR derives from a female donor in good health and CMV-seronegative. Sequenced: PBMCs. The CDR3: CASSLGTPARYEQYF. CDR3 bases: TGTGCCAGCAGTTTAGGCACACCCGCCCGTTACGAGCAGTACTTC.